This is a list of T cell receptor beta chains from one sample in a study of shared clonotypes between healthy human individuals. Profiled with immunoSEQ multiplex PCR; TCRdb holds only in-frame clones, not every one. Of 2 million to 3 million clones listed, approximately 94% are singletons. The sequenced material came from naive CD4+ T cells from PBMCs. Receptors were obtained from a man aged 18 to 30 in good health. Some clones in this sample may be carry-over from other donors' samples. Both conserved end residues are part of each CDR3.

CDR3 protein	J gene	V gene
CASSSGTARGYTF	TRBJ1-2	TRBV28
CASSLDRENTEAFF	TRBJ1-1	TRBV7-2
CATSRDRNWGVDGYTF	TRBJ1-2	TRBV15
CASSLARTSATGDTQYF	TRBJ2-3	TRBV4-1
CASSISNQPQHF	TRBJ1-5	TRBV19
CASSAGQIYEQYF	TRBJ2-7	TRBV5-1
CASSRTGTEIRYNEQFF	TRBJ2-1	TRBV7-3
CASSYNSKTYEQYF	TRBJ2-7	TRBV6-5
CASSTRTGVEWYF	TRBJ2-3	TRBV19
CASSKTGPHPNNEQFF	TRBJ2-1	TRBV5-1
CAISREWTSGNINEQYF	TRBJ2-7	TRBV10-3
CASSIDLVRAGFYGYTF	TRBJ1-2	TRBV19
CASSPPGGYTF	TRBJ1-2	TRBV28
CASTASGNRGYNEQFF	TRBJ2-1	TRBV25-1
CSGRTGNTEAFF	TRBJ1-1	TRBV29-1
CASREGAGYGYTF	TRBJ1-2	TRBV28
CASSPGGSGRAYYNEQFF	TRBJ2-1	TRBV11-2
CASSELGGLGNQPQHF	TRBJ1-5	TRBV6-1
CASGPQSSYEQYF	TRBJ2-7	TRBV19
CASSPEGIKGDTQYF	TRBJ2-3	TRBV11-3
CASSSQGEGTEAFF	TRBJ1-1	TRBV18
CASTMGSQSSAFF	TRBJ1-1	TRBV11-1
CASISSGSSYNEQFF	TRBJ2-1	TRBV28
CASSRDPRGYTF	TRBJ1-2	TRBV5-6
CATFDRPTNEKLFF	TRBJ1-4	TRBV6-1
CASNPPGTGELFF	TRBJ2-2	TRBV28
CASSPVSNTEAFF	TRBJ1-1	TRBV18
CASIAGGEGAVDGYTF	TRBJ1-2	TRBV28
CASSSGGSGANVLTF	TRBJ2-6	TRBV28
CASSSKLGVDTQYF	TRBJ2-3	TRBV18
CATSRSLATVFNEQFF	TRBJ2-1	TRBV15
CASSPGRDTIQYF	TRBJ2-4	TRBV5-1
CASSIRGGLAYEQYF	TRBJ2-7	TRBV19
CASSLTASGRRAYNEQFF	TRBJ2-1	TRBV7-3
CASSLTTGGNTEAFF	TRBJ1-1	TRBV5-1
CASRALAGATDTQYF	TRBJ2-3	TRBV5-1
CASSRGQGASGANVLTF	TRBJ2-6	TRBV5-6
CASSFPQGTGGRNEQFF	TRBJ2-1	TRBV7-3
CASSLEPNNQPQHF	TRBJ1-5	TRBV5-4
CASSRQGNTEAFF	TRBJ1-1	TRBV7-3
CASSVQGALRNEQFF	TRBJ2-1	TRBV28